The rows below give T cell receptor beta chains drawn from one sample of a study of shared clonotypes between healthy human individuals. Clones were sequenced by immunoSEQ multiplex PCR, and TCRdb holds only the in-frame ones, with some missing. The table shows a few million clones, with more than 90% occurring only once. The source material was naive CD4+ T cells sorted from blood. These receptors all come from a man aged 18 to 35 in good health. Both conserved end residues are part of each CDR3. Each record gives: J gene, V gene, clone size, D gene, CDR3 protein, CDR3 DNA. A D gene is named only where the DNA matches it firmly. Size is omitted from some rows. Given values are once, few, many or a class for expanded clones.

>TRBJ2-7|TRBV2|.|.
CAGATRGATEQYF
TGTGCCGGAGCAACTCGGGGGGCTACCGAGCAGTACTTC
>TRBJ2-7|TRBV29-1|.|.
CSVGTVNYEQYF
TGCAGCGTTGGGACAGTGAACTACGAGCAGTACTTC
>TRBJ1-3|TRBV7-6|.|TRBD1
CASSAQGASGNTIYF
TGTGCCAGCAGCGCACAGGGGGCCTCTGGAAACACCATATATTTT
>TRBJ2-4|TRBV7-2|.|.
CASSLERVVQYF
TGTGCCAGCAGCTTAGAGAGGGTAGTTCAGTACTTC
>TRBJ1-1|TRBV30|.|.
CAWSVGRITEAFF
TGTGCCTGGAGCGTAGGGCGGATCACTGAAGCTTTCTTT
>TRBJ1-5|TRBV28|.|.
CASWAPGENQPQHF
TGTGCCAGCTGGGCCCCGGGAGAAAATCAGCCCCAGCATTTT
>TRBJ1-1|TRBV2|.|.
CASDRSRTEAFF
TGTGCCAGCGACAGGAGTAGGACTGAAGCTTTCTTT
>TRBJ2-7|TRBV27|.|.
CASSSSGPYEQYF
TGTGCCAGCAGTTCCTCGGGGCCCTACGAGCAGTACTTC
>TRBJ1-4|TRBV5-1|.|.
CASSLSLSEKLFF
TGCGCCAGCAGCTTGTCCCTATCTGAAAAACTGTTTTTT
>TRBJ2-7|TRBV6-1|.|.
CASSERFWGNSVYEQYF
TGTGCCAGCAGTGAAAGGTTCTGGGGGAATAGTGTGTACGAGCAGTACTTC
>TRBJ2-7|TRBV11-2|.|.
CASSFSRGSTYEQYF
TGTGCCAGCAGCTTTTCTCGGGGGAGTACCTACGAGCAGTACTTC
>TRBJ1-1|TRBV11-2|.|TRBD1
CASSLLDRGNTEAFF
TGTGCCAGCAGCTTACTGGACAGGGGGAACACTGAAGCTTTCTTT
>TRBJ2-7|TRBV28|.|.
CASSLVGGGFGQYF
TGTGCCAGCAGTTTAGTCGGAGGGGGCTTTGGGCAGTACTTC
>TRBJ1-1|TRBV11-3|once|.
CASSLNRNTEAFF
TGTGCCAGCAGCTTAAATCGGAACACTGAAGCTTTCTTT
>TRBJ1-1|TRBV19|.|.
CASRQENTEAFF
TGTGCCAGTAGACAGGAAAACACTGAAGCTTTCTTT
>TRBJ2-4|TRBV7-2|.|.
CASSLDYSQAIQYF
TGTGCCAGCAGCTTAGATTACTCCCAGGCCATTCAGTACTTC
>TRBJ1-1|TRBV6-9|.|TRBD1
CASSYGQVAADTEAFF
TGTGCCAGCAGTTATGGACAGGTGGCGGCGGACACTGAAGCTTTCTTT
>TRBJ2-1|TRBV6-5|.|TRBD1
CASSYSGTGVYNEQFF
TGTGCCAGCAGTTACTCGGGGACAGGTGTCTACAATGAGCAGTTCTTC
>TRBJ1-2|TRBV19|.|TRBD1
CASSPGQGAGYTF
TGTGCCAGTAGTCCTGGACAGGGGGCAGGCTACACCTTC
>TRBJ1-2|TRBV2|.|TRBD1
CASHLAPTGGDGYTF
TGTGCCAGCCACTTGGCCCCGACAGGGGGTGATGGCTACACCTTC
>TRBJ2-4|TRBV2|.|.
CASSVAGNIQYF
TGTGCCAGCAGTGTGGCGGGAAACATTCAGTACTTC
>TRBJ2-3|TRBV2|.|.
CASSERGTDTQYF
TGTGCCAGCAGTGAGAGGGGCACAGATACGCAGTATTTT
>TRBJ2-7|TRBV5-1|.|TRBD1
CASRQGTASSYEQYF
TGCGCCAGCAGACAGGGGACGGCTTCCTCCTACGAGCAGTACTTC
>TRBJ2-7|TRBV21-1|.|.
CASSKARTGGSYEQYF
TGTGCCAGCAGCAAAGCGAGGACAGGGGGCTCCTACGAGCAGTACTTC
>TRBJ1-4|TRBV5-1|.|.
CASSLDVLTGKLFF
TGCGCCAGCAGCTTGGATGTTTTAACGGGGAAACTGTTTTTT
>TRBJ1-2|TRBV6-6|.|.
CASSQQGSGYTF
TGTGCCAGCAGTCAACAGGGTTCTGGCTACACCTTC
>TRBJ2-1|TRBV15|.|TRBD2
CATSRDGWSSGMFSNEQFF
TGTGCCACCAGCAGAGATGGATGGTCTAGCGGGATGTTCTCCAATGAGCAGTTCTTC
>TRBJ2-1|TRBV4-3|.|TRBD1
CASSQGGTGSPNEQFF
TGCGCCAGCAGCCAAGGTGGGACAGGGAGTCCCAATGAGCAGTTCTTC
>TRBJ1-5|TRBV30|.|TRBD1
CAWSQGGDQPQHF
TGTGCCTGGAGTCAGGGGGGTGATCAGCCCCAGCATTTT
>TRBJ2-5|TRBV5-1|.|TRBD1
CASSLEDRDAETQYF
TGCGCCAGCAGCTTGGAGGACAGGGATGCGGAGACCCAGTACTTC
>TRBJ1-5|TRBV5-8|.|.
CASNPGPLQPQHF
TGTGCCAGCAATCCGGGTCCCTTACAGCCCCAGCATTTT
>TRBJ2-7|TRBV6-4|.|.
CASRWTRGSYEQYF
TGTGCCAGCAGATGGACAAGGGGCTCCTACGAGCAGTACTTC
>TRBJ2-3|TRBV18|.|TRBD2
CASSRNLAGSSTDTQYF
TGTGCCAGCTCTAGAAACCTAGCGGGGTCTAGCACAGATACGCAGTATTTT
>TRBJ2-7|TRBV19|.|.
CASSLTGSGANYEQYF
TGTGCCAGTAGTCTGACCGGTAGCGGTGCGAATTACGAGCAGTACTTC
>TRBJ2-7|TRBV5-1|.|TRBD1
CASSGTGDSYEQYF
TGCGCCAGCAGCGGGACAGGGGACTCCTACGAGCAGTACTTC
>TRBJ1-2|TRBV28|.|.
CASLNYGYTF
TGTGCCAGTCTTAACTATGGCTACACCTTC
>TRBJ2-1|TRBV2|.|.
CASRVGYNEQFF
TGTGCCAGCCGGGTGGGCTACAATGAGCAGTTCTTC
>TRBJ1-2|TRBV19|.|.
CASSGGGGYTF
TGTGCCAGTAGTGGGGGAGGCGGCTACACCTTC
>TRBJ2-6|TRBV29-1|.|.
CSVSQGSGANVLTF
TGCAGCGTGTCACAGGGCTCTGGGGCCAACGTCCTGACTTTC
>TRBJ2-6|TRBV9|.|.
CASSPSVQAGANVLTF
TGTGCCAGCAGTCCTAGCGTGCAGGCTGGGGCCAACGTCCTGACTTTC
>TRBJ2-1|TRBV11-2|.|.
CASSLEGGANNEQFF
TGTGCCAGCAGCTTAGAAGGCGGAGCTAACAATGAGCAGTTCTTC
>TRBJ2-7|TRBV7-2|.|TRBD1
CASSQNDRGVPYF
TGTGCCAGCAGCCAAAACGACAGGGGGGTTCCCTACTTC
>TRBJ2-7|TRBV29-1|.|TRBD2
CSVHLGLGNYEQYF
TGCAGCGTTCACCTCGGACTAGGCAACTACGAGCAGTACTTC
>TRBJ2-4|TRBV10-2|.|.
CASSDALAKNIQYF
TGCGCCAGCAGTGATGCTCTAGCCAAAAACATTCAGTACTTC
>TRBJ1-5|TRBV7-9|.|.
CASSLGDGSNQPQHF
TGTGCCAGCAGCTTGGGGGATGGGAGCAATCAGCCCCAGCATTTT
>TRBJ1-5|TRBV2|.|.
CASSPAYSNQPQHF
TGTGCCAGCAGTCCTGCCTATAGCAATCAGCCCCAGCATTTT
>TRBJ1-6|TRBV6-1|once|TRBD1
CASRGTANSPLHF
TGTGCCAGCAGAGGGACAGCCAATTCACCCCTCCACTTT